The present TCR beta chain was sequenced within a study of cytomegalovirus exposure and HLA in healthy donors. Study-wide results and limits: Rates of TCR association differed by HLA locus in a later analysis, with DRB1 highest and HLA-C lowest. Certain indistinguishable V segments, among them TRBV6-2 and TRBV6-3, were excluded.

As concerns this clone: Its antigen is currently unknown.

PCR was performed using 60 Vbeta and 13 Jbeta primers. Measured with immunoSEQ multiplex PCR; TCRdb has only the in-frame clones, and not every one. Here the sample spans 200,000 or so clones, 75% to 80% being singletons. CDR1 and CDR2 (germline): MDHEN, SYDVKM. The CDR3 has 14 amino acids. J was trimmed by 9 bases and V by 7 bases; bases with no gene match: 11. Sequences were obtained from PBMCs. This TCR was recovered from a woman aged 25-40 years in good health and CMV-seropositive. The gene calls are TRBV28 and TRBJ2-1; 8 nucleotides line up with TRBD2. CDR3 sequence (DNA): TGTGCCAGCAACGGGGAGCGGGAGCTGGGTGAGCAGTTCTTC. It is translated as CASNGERELGEQFF.